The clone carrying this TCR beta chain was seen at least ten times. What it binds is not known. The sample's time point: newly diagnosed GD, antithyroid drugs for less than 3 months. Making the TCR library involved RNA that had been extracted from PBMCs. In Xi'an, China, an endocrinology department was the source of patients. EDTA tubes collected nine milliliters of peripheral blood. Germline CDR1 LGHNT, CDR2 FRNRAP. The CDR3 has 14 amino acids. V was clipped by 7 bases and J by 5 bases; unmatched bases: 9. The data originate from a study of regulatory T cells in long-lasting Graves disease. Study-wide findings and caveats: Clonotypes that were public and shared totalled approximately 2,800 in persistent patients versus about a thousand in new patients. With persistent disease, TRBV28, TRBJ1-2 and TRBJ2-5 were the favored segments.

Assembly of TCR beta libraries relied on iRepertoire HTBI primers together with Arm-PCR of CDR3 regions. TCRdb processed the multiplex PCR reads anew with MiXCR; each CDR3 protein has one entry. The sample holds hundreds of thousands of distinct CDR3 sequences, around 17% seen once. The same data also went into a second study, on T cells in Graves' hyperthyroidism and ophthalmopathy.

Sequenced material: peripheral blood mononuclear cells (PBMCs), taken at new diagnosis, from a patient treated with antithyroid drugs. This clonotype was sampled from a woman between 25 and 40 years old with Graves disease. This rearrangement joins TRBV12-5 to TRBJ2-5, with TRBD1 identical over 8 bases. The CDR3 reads CASAKAGGEETQYF. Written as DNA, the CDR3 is TGTGCTAGTGCCAAAGCAGGGGGCGAGGAGACCCAGTACTTC. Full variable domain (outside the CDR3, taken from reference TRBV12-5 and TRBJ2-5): DARVTQTPRHKVTEMGQEVTMRCQPILGHNTVFWYRQTMMQGLELLAYFRNRAPLDDSGMPKDRFSAEMPDATLATLKIQPSEPRDSAVYFCASAKAGGEETQYFGPGTRLLVL.